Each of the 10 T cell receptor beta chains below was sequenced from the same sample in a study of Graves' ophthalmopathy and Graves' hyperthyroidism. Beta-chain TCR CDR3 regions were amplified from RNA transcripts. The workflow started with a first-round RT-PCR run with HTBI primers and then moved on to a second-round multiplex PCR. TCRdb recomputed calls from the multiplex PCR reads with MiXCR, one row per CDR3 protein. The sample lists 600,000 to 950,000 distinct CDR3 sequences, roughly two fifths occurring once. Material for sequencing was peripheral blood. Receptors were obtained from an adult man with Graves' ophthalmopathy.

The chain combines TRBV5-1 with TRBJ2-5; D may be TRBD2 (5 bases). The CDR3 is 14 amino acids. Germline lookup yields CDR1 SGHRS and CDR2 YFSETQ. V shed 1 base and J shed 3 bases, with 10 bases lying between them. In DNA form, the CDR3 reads TGCGCCAGCAGCTTGTTCCCCGGGAAAGAGACCCAGTACTTC. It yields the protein CASSLFPGKETQYF.

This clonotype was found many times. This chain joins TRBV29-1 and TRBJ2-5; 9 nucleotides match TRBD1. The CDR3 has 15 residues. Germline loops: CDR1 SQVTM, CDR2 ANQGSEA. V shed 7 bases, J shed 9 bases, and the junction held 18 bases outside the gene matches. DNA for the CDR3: TGCAGCGCCTTGGACAGGGGCTTCTCCGTCCAGGCCCAGTACTTC. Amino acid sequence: CSALDRGFSVQAQYF.

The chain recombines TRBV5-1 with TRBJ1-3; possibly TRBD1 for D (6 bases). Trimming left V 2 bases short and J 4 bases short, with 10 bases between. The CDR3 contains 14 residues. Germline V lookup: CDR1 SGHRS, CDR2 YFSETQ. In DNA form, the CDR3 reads TGCGCCAGCAGCTTCTCAGGGGACGGAAACACCATATATTTT. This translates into CASSFSGDGNTIYF.

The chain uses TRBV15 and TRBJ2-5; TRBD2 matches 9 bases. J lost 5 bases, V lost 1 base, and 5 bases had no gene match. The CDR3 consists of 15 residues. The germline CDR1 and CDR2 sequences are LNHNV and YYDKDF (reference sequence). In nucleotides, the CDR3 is TGTGCCACCAGCAGAGGTTCTAGCGGGGTTGAGACCCAGTACTTC. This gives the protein CATSRGSSGVETQYF.

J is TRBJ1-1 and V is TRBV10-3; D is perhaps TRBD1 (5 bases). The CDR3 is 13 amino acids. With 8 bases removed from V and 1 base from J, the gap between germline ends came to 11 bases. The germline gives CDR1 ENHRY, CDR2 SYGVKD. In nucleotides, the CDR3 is TGTGCCATCGGCGTTGGGACGAACACTGAAGCTTTCTTT. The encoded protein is CAIGVGTNTEAFF.

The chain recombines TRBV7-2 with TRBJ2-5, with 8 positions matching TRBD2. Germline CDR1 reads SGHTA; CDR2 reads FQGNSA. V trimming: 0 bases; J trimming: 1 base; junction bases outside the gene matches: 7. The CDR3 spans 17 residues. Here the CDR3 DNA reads TGTGCCAGCAGCTTAGCTAGGGCGCTAGCGGGCCAAGAGACCCAGTACTTC. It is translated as CASSLARALAGQETQYF.

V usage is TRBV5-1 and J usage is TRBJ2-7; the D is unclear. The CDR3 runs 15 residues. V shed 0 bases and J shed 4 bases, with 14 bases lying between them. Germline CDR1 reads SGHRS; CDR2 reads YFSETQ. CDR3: CASSLAGDQRYEQYF. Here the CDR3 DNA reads TGCGCCAGCAGCTTGGCTGGGGATCAGCGTTACGAGCAGTACTTC.

CDR3 amino acids: CASVEDLWARGYTF. DNA of the CDR3: TGTGCCAGCGTTGAAGATCTTTGGGCGCGTGGCTACACCTTC. The chain links TRBV2 to TRBJ1-2; unclear D gene. CDR1 and CDR2 from the germline V gene are SNHLY and FYNNEI. Trimming shortened V by 8 bases and J by 7 bases, and 20 bases separated the two germline ends. The CDR3 sequence is 14 residues long.

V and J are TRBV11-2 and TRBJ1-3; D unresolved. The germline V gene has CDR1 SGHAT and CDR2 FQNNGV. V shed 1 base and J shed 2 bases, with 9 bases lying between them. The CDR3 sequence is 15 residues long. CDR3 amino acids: CASSLAGFTGNTIYF. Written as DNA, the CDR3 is TGTGCCAGCAGCTTAGCGGGTTTCACTGGAAACACCATATATTTT.

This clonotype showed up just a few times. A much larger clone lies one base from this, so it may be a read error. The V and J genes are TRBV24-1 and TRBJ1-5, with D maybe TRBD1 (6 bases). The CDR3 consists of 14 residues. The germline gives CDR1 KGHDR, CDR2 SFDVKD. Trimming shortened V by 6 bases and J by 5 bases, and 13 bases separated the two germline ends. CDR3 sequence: CATSLGRGHQPQHF. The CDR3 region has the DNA TGTGCCACCAGTTTAGGCAGGGGTCATCAGCCCCAGCATTTT.